These 18 T cell receptor beta chains were sequenced from one sample in a study of blood T cell repertoires in COVID-19. Clones were read by immunoSEQ multiplex PCR, and TCRdb kept only the in-frame ones, dropping some. The data show about 110,000 clones, with 65% to 80% seen just once and roughly 4.3% held by the top ten. The specimen was peripheral blood. Source of these receptors: a man aged 65 to 85 with acute or convalescent COVID-19.

The CDR3 DNA follows: TGTGCCAGCAGTTACGCACCGAACTATTACGAGCAGTACTTC. It is translated as CASSYAPNYYEQYF. The chain links TRBV6-2 or TRBV6-3 to TRBJ2-7; the D is unclear. The ends were cut back, 2 bases at V and 4 bases at J, with 12 bases in the middle. From germline, CDR1 is MNHEY and CDR2 SVGEGT. The CDR3 runs 14 residues.

This clone has only a few counts. The chain has TRBV7-8 and TRBJ2-3, with TRBD2 matching 12 bases. Germline loops: CDR1 SGHVS, CDR2 FQNEAQ. J gave up 3 bases and V 3 bases, and 1 base lay outside the gene matches. The CDR3 runs 15 residues. The CDR3 protein is CASSFGLAGTDTQYF. The CDR3 coding sequence is TGTGCCAGCAGCTTCGGACTAGCGGGGACAGATACGCAGTATTTT.

In DNA, the CDR3 is TGCGCCAGCAGTGGGGGACTAGCGGGGGTCAGGGATGAGCAGTTCTTC. Protein: CASSGGLAGVRDEQFF. The chain recombines TRBV10-1 with TRBJ2-1, with TRBD2 identical over 14 bases. Germline CDR1 reads WNHNN; CDR2 reads SYGVQD (reference sequence). This CDR3 region has 16 residues. V dropped 4 bases and J dropped 8; count of bases not matched to a gene: 7.

The V call is TRBV19, the J call TRBJ1-1, with 10 nucleotides matching TRBD1. The CDR3 is 15 amino acids. Germline V gene sequence: CDR1 LNHDA, CDR2 SQIVND (reference sequence). The junction had 4 bases not matched to a gene; V was cut back by 4 bases and J by 2 bases. The CDR3 region is CASSTTGGVNTEAFF. The CDR3 DNA sequence: TGTGCCAGTAGTACGACAGGGGGCGTTAACACTGAAGCTTTCTTT.

This clone has just a few counts. The chain joins TRBV18 to TRBJ1-6; no reliable D call. V lost 2 bases and J lost 7, with 6 bases in between. This CDR3 comprises 13 residues. The germline CDR1 and CDR2 sequences are KGHSH and LQKENI. The CDR3 sequence: CASSPNSNSPLHF. Written as DNA, the CDR3 is TGTGCCAGCTCACCAAACAGCAATTCACCCCTCCACTTT.

This chain connects TRBV10-3 to TRBJ2-3; 12 nucleotides line up with TRBD2. Unmatched junction bases numbered 3, after V lost 4 bases and J lost 4 bases. The CDR3 has 15 residues. Germline-derived CDR1 and CDR2 are ENHRY and SYGVKD. The CDR3 DNA is TGTGCCATCAGTGGACTAGCGGGGGACCCAGATACGCAGTATTTT. It is translated as CAISGLAGDPDTQYF.

The CDR3 protein is CASFSGGGALFF. In DNA, the CDR3 is TGTGCCAGCTTCTCCGGCGGGGGGGCCTTGTTCTTC. V and J are TRBV4-2 and TRBJ2-1, with TRBD2 identical over 9 bases. The CDR3 loop spans 12 amino acids. Germline V gene data show CDR1 as LGHNA and CDR2 as YNFKEQ. Unmatched junction bases numbered 11, after V lost 8 bases and J lost 15 bases.

The V and J genes are TRBV21-1 and TRBJ1-2; the table names TRBD1, a call not compared with the DNA. TRBV21-1 is classified as a pseudogene. There are 16 residues in the CDR3. The CDR3 protein is CASTSGPTGTSYGYTF. The DNA of the CDR3 is TGTGCCAGCACCTCAGGGCCGACAGGAACATCATATGGCTACACCTTC.

The sample holds a few counts of this clone. V gene TRBV9 combines with J gene TRBJ2-1, with D perhaps matching TRBD2 (5 bases). V was clipped by 3 bases and J by 10 bases, with 11 bases between them. Germline V gives CDR1 SGDLS, CDR2 YYNGEE. This CDR3 has 12 residues. The CDR3 DNA reads TGTGCCAGCAGCGCGAATACGGGGGAGCAGTTCTTC. Encoded protein: CASSANTGEQFF.

This chain joins TRBV4-3 and TRBJ1-4, with 10 nucleotides matching TRBD1. CDR1 LGHNA and CDR2 YSLEER come from the germline V gene. This CDR3 has 15 residues. V dropped 4 bases and J dropped 6; count of bases not matched to a gene: 5. In DNA, the CDR3 is TGCGCCAGCAGCCTCCGAGGACAGGGGGATGAAAAACTGTTTTTT. Protein sequence: CASSLRGQGDEKLFF.

The chain carries TRBV7-8 and TRBJ2-7; 11 nucleotides match TRBD2. Germline V lookup: CDR1 SGHVS, CDR2 FQNEAQ. Trimming removed 6 bases from V and 7 bases from J; junction bases left unmatched: 17. The CDR3 has 17 amino acids. CDR3 loop: CASRPPLGLAGGLEQYF. CDR3 sequence (DNA): TGTGCCAGCAGGCCCCCACTGGGGCTAGCGGGGGGCCTGGAGCAGTACTTC. Full variable domain (missing parts from reference TRBV7-8 and TRBJ2-7): GAGVSQSPRYKVAKRGQDVALRCDPISGHVSLFWYQQALGQGPEFLTYFQNEAQLDKSGLPSDRFFAERPEGSVSTLKIQRTQQEDSAVYLCASRPPLGLAGGLEQYFGPGTRLTVT.

This sequence joins TRBV5-1 and TRBJ1-1; TRBD1 matches at 10 bases. Germline loops: CDR1 SGHRS, CDR2 YFSETQ. The CDR3 totals 14 residues. After removal of 6 bases from V and 3 bases from J, the junction contained 5 bases not matched to a gene. CDR3 in DNA: TGCGCCAGCACAAAAGGACAGGGGGACACTGAAGCTTTCTTT. This codes for CASTKGQGDTEAFF.

The chain joins TRBV6-1 to TRBJ1-2, with 10 bases identical to TRBD1. This CDR3 comprises 18 residues. Germline lookup yields CDR1 MNHNS and CDR2 SASEGT. The V segment lost 4 bases and the J segment 4 bases; nucleotides outside the gene matches: 15. The CDR3 sequence is CASSAIFPGQGSPYGYTF. CDR3 in DNA: TGTGCCAGCAGTGCAATCTTTCCGGGACAGGGGTCTCCCTATGGCTACACCTTC.

The chain links TRBV3-1 (or the pseudogene TRBV3-2) to TRBJ1-2; a weak D match, TRBD1 (5 bases). V lost 3 bases, J lost 8 bases, and 10 bases lay in between. The germline gives CDR1 LGHDT, CDR2 YNNKEL (reference sequence). The CDR3 runs to 12 residues. CDR3 sequence reads: CASSQLKGGYTF. CDR3 coding DNA: TGTGCCAGCAGCCAGCTTAAGGGGGGCTACACCTTC.

This clone has a single count. The J gene is TRBJ1-4, the V gene TRBV5-6; D unresolved. Germline-derived CDR1 and CDR2 are SGHDT and YYEEEE. The CDR3 totals 14 residues. With 1 base removed from V and 6 bases from J, the gap between germline ends came to 10 bases. The CDR3 is CASSLRVVDEKLFF. CDR3 nucleotide sequence: TGTGCCAGCAGCTTGCGGGTGGTTGATGAAAAACTGTTTTTT.

J is TRBJ2-3 and V is TRBV5-8; 9 nucleotides line up with TRBD1. CDR1 is SGHTS and CDR2 is YDEGEE in the germline V gene. The CDR3 extends over 16 amino acids. The V gene end was trimmed by 5 bases and the J gene end by 2 bases; junction bases not matched to a gene: 9. In DNA, the CDR3 is TGTGCCAGCAGTTACGGGGGACAGGGACCCACAGATACGCAGTATTTT. Its translation: CASSYGGQGPTDTQYF.

This clone occurred a few times. The chain joins TRBV6-6 to TRBJ2-5; D might be TRBD2 (5 bases). Deletions cut 7 bases from V and 7 bases from J, with 19 bases between. The CDR3 extends over 14 amino acids. The germline V gene has CDR1 MNHNY and CDR2 SVGAGI (reference sequence). The CDR3 sequence: CASTETSTGVTQYF. The CDR3 DNA reads TGTGCCAGCACCGAGACCTCCACCGGGGTGACCCAGTACTTC.

CDR3 sequence reads: CASSRGSSYNSPLHF. Here the CDR3 DNA reads TGTGCCAGCAGCCGGGGGAGCTCCTATAATTCACCCCTCCACTTT. The chain carries TRBV7-8 and TRBJ1-6, with D maybe TRBD1 (5 bases). Between the trimmed V and J ends, which lost 5 bases and 0 bases, there was a span of 8 bases. Germline values: CDR1 SGHVS, CDR2 FQNEAQ. The CDR3 runs to 15 residues.